These T cell receptor beta chains were read from a single sample in a study of cytomegalovirus exposure and HLA in healthy donors. Measured with immunoSEQ multiplex PCR; TCRdb has only the in-frame clones, and not every one. The table includes some 150,000 clones, around 84% detected once. Source material: PBMCs. The source is a human donor in good health. Each CDR3 is given with its conserved first and last residue. A D gene is named only where the DNA matches it firmly. Size is stated for part of the rows, as once, few or many counts, or as a class when the clone is expanded.

D: NA; V: TRBV14; J: TRBJ2-3; size: NA; DNA: TGTGCCAGCAGCCAAGAAGTAACGGGGGCAGATACGCAGTATTTT; CDR3: CASSQEVTGADTQYF
D: TRBD1; V: TRBV9; J: TRBJ2-5; size: NA; DNA: TGTGCCAGCAGCGTAGGACAGGGGGAGACCCAGTACTTC; CDR3: CASSVGQGETQYF
D: NA; V: TRBV27; J: TRBJ1-3; size: NA; DNA: TGTGCCAGCAGCTCAGGGGTGGGAAACACCATATATTTT; CDR3: CASSSGVGNTIYF
D: NA; V: TRBV19; J: TRBJ1-5; size: few; DNA: TGTGCCAGTAGTACCGCAGGGGTCGATAGCAATCAGCCCCAGCATTTT; CDR3: CASSTAGVDSNQPQHF
D: NA; V: TRBV5-1; J: TRBJ2-3; size: NA; DNA: TGCGCCAGCAGCTACCGGACAGCTACAGATACGCAGTATTTT; CDR3: CASSYRTATDTQYF
D: TRBD1; V: TRBV7-6; J: TRBJ1-4; size: few; DNA: TGTGCCAGCAGCGTAGAGCAGGGGGCGGTCTATGAAAAACTGTTTTTT; CDR3: CASSVEQGAVYEKLFF
D: TRBD1; V: TRBV27; J: TRBJ1-1; size: once; DNA: TGTGCCAGCAGTCCCTGGACAGGGGCCACTGAAGCTTTCTTT; CDR3: CASSPWTGATEAFF
D: TRBD2; V: TRBV19; J: TRBJ2-3; size: NA; DNA: TGTGCCAGTAGTATAATGAGCGGGGGAGGCACAGATACGCAGTATTTT; CDR3: CASSIMSGGGTDTQYF
D: TRBD1; V: TRBV19; J: TRBJ2-2; size: NA; DNA: TGTGCCAGTAGTCTAGGGCCGGGACAGGGAAACACCGGGGAGCTGTTTTTT; CDR3: CASSLGPGQGNTGELFF
D: NA; V: TRBV27; J: TRBJ1-1; size: NA; DNA: TGTGCCAGCAGTTTATCGCGGGGGGATAGGAGCACTGAAGCTTTCTTT; CDR3: CASSLSRGDRSTEAFF
D: NA; V: TRBV29-1; J: TRBJ1-1; size: NA; DNA: TGCAGCGTTGTTCCCGGGGATCTTGAAGCTTTCTTT; CDR3: CSVVPGDLEAFF
D: TRBD1; V: TRBV15; J: TRBJ2-1; size: NA; DNA: TGTGCCACCAGCCAGGGGGTCTCAACTCTTGGTGAGCAGTTCTTC; CDR3: CATSQGVSTLGEQFF
D: NA; V: TRBV27; J: TRBJ2-7; size: NA; DNA: TGTGCCAGCAGTTTCTATCCAGCAGGTCCTACCTACGAGCAGTACTTC; CDR3: CASSFYPAGPTYEQYF
D: NA; V: TRBV5-1; J: TRBJ2-2; size: NA; DNA: TGCGCCAGCAGCCGTTCTGGTGTAGCCCCTCGGGCCGGGGAGCTGTTTTTT; CDR3: CASSRSGVAPRAGELFF
D: TRBD2; V: TRBV4-3; J: TRBJ2-7; size: once; DNA: TGCGCCAGCAGCCAAGATTATGAACGGGGGGGCCTCTCCTACGAGCAGTACTTC; CDR3: CASSQDYERGGLSYEQYF
D: NA; V: TRBV7-2; J: TRBJ1-2; size: NA; DNA: TGTGCCAGCAGCTTACCCCCTAGCTATGGCTACACCTTC; CDR3: CASSLPPSYGYTF
D: TRBD1; V: TRBV6-5; J: TRBJ2-3; size: NA; DNA: TGTGCCAGCAGTTCCACAGGGGGCAGAACAGATACGCAGTATTTT; CDR3: CASSSTGGRTDTQYF
D: TRBD1; V: TRBV7-9; J: TRBJ1-1; size: NA; DNA: TGTGCCAGCAGCTCGACACGGGACAGGGTGACTGAAGCTTTCTTT; CDR3: CASSSTRDRVTEAFF
D: NA; V: TRBV7-9; J: TRBJ2-3; size: NA; DNA: TGTGCCAGCAGCCTTAGCACAGATACGCAGTATTTT; CDR3: CASSLSTDTQYF
D: NA; V: TRBV2; J: TRBJ2-6; size: NA; DNA: TGTGCCAGCAGTGAATCAATTCGTTTGGCAGGGCTTAGTGGGGCCAACGTCCTGACTTTC; CDR3: CASSESIRLAGLSGANVLTF
D: NA; V: TRBV18; J: TRBJ2-3; size: NA; DNA: TGTGCCAGCTCGACACAGATCACAGATACGCAGTATTTT; CDR3: CASSTQITDTQYF
D: NA; V: TRBV2; J: TRBJ2-5; size: NA; DNA: TGTGCCAGCTGTTACATCCGGGGGGCGCGGGAGACCCAGTACTTC; CDR3: CASCYIRGARETQYF
D: NA; V: TRBV6-5; J: TRBJ1-1; size: NA; DNA: TGTGCCAGCAGTTTAGGGGTGAACACTGAAGCTTTCTTT; CDR3: CASSLGVNTEAFF
D: TRBD2; V: TRBV5-1; J: TRBJ2-1; size: NA; DNA: TGCGCCAGCCGATTAATGGGTGCTAGCGGAACCTACAATGAGCAGTTCTTC; CDR3: CASRLMGASGTYNEQFF
D: TRBD1; V: TRBV2; J: TRBJ1-2; size: NA; DNA: TGTGCCAGCAGTGCAGCCGGGACAGGGGGCCTGGGTGGCTACACCTTC; CDR3: CASSAAGTGGLGGYTF
D: NA; V: TRBV5-1; J: TRBJ2-6; size: NA; DNA: TGCGCCAGCAGCCCTCAGGGCTCCGGGGCCAACGTCCTGACTTTC; CDR3: CASSPQGSGANVLTF
D: NA; V: TRBV28; J: TRBJ1-2; size: NA; DNA: TGTGCCAGCAGTGGGGCGGCCGACGGCTACACCTTC; CDR3: CASSGAADGYTF
D: TRBD1; V: TRBV4-1; J: TRBJ1-3; size: NA; DNA: TGCGCCAGCAGCCAAGAAGGGGGCACCTTCTCTGGAAACACCATATATTTT; CDR3: CASSQEGGTFSGNTIYF
D: NA; V: TRBV6-5; J: TRBJ1-6; size: NA; DNA: TGTGCCAGCAAGCGGGATTCCAATTCACCCCTCCACTTT; CDR3: CASKRDSNSPLHF